This entry describes one TCR beta chain. Its antigen is unknown. Each CDR3 protein is one row after TCRdb ran MiXCR on the 5' RACE reads. The data show tens of thousands of distinct CDR3 sequences, approximately 19% seen once. Stated time point: blood at routine non-recurrence follow-up after resection. Unsorted whole RNA from tumor, nontumor lung or frozen PBMC underwent sequencing. This specimen comes from a study of spatial heterogeneity in lung cancer. Study-level information: Alpha-chain sequences were consistently detected less often than beta-chain sequences. The study, taken as a whole, reports: Resection saw ubiquitous expanded tumor TCRs appear in blood more than follow-up did.

The receptor was derived from a male donor with early-stage non-small cell lung cancer. The specimen comprised PBMCs, sampled at follow-up.

CDR3 coding DNA: TGTGCCAGCAGCGTAAAGTTGACAGGTGAAGCTTTCTTT. It specifies CASSVKLTGEAFF. The V and J genes are TRBV9 and TRBJ1-1; weak D call: TRBD1 (6 bases). The CDR3 extends over 13 amino acids. Germline V lookup: CDR1 SGDLS, CDR2 YYNGEE. Trimming shortened V by 1 base and J by 7 bases, and 11 bases separated the two germline ends.